This T cell receptor beta chain emerged from a study of T cell changes during pregnancy in multiple sclerosis. Generated by immunoSEQ multiplex PCR, the TCRdb table keeps only in-frame clones and is missing some. The repertoire consists of more than 65,000 clones, with roughly 90% occurring once and the leading ten covering over 7.5%. V was shortened by 4 bases and J by 4 bases, with 10 bases between the two germline ends. The germline CDR1 and CDR2 sequences are LNHDA and SQIVND (reference sequence). The CDR3 length is 13 residues. The sequences come from peripheral blood, collected after pregnancy. This sequence joins TRBV19 and TRBJ1-2, with D possibly being TRBD1 (5 bases). The clonotype originates from a female donor in good health, enrolled as a control in a pregnancy study. CDR3: CASSTSGPYGYTF. CDR3 in DNA: TGTGCCAGTAGTACCTCAGGGCCCTATGGCTACACCTTC.